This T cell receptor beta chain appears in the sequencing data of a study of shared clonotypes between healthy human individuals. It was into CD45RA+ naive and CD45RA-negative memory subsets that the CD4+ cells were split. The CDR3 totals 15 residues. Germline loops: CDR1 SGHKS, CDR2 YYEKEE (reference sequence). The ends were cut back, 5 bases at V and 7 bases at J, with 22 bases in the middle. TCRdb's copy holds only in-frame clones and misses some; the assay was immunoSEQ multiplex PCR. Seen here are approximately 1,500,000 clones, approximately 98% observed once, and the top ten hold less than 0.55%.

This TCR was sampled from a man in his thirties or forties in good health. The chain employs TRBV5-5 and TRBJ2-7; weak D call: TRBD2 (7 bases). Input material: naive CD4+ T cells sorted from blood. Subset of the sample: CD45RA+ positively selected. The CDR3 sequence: CASSYQGRVHTEQYF. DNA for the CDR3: TGTGCCAGCAGTTACCAGGGGAGGGTCCATACGGAGCAGTACTTC.